This T cell receptor beta chain was obtained from a study of persistence of HIV-infected CD4 T cells. This was the immunoSEQ version 4 assay in survey mode. The table came from immunoSEQ multiplex PCR; TCRdb's copy has only in-frame clones and leaves some out. Of tens of thousands of clones listed, about 80% are singletons. Notes on the study in general: Within sorted populations, more oligoclonal TCRs accompanied more oligoclonal proviruses. Antigen-responding cells were enriched for degenerate expanded CDR3beta sequences.

Lysates of CMV-infected fibroblasts at 9 to 10 ug/mL stimulated these cells. CD40L-negative CD69-negative CD45RO-high memory CD4+ T cells were sorted as populations depleted of antigen-responding cells. Adults with HIV-1 started suppressive ART while chronically infected. PBMCs were depleted of CD8+ T cells before stimulation. Germline trimming cut 8 bases from V and 4 bases from J; bases unmatched to any gene: 13. The CDR3 has 15 residues. Germline-derived CDR1 and CDR2 are SEHNR and FQNEAQ (reference sequence). As concerns this clone: Its antigen is as yet unknown.

The chain couples TRBV7-9 to TRBJ2-5; 7 bases agree with TRBD1. The origin of this receptor is an adult man with HIV who was CMV-seropositive. The source material was CD4+ T cells sorted from PBMCs after 18-hour stimulation, sampled from a patient who received antiretroviral therapy. In nucleotides, the CDR3 is TGTGCCAGCCCCCCCGAGACAGGGTTTGGAGAGACCCAGTACTTC. Translated: CASPPETGFGETQYF.